This T cell receptor (beta chain) was captured in a study of a mutant IDH1 vaccine in newly diagnosed glioma. Whole-study context: Onset of vaccination occurred 4-6 weeks following radiotherapy alone, or with temozolomide cycles.

Findings of the study overall: Apparently unrelated to pseudoprogression were changes in the top peripheral T cell clonotypes.

With 5 bases clipped from V and 0 bases from J, the junction kept 9 bases outside the gene matches. The CDR3 runs to 16 residues. Germline CDR1 reads MNHNY; CDR2 reads SVGAGI (reference sequence). Time point denoted: week 11, during vaccination. Each dose of the vaccine consisted of 300 ug of mutant IDH1 20-mer peptide, with topical imiquimod. A word on this clone: Its antigen is still unknown.

Sequenced by immunoSEQ multiplex PCR; TCRdb stores in-frame clones only, minus some. The sample gives 50,000 to 75,000 clones, approximately 80% of which show up once; roughly 5.7% is in the top ten. The V gene is TRBV6-6, the J gene TRBJ1-1; TRBD1 agrees at 7 bases. The TCR sequence derives from a man aged 50 or older with glioma. The input for sequencing was PBMCs, taken from a glioma patient whose treatment included an IDH1 peptide vaccine. In DNA, the CDR3 is TGTGCCAGCAGTAGTGGGACAGCGAATTTGAACACTGAAGCTTTCTTT. Encoded protein: CASSSGTANLNTEAFF.